The T cell receptor beta chain described here comes from a study of cytomegalovirus exposure and HLA in healthy donors. 13 Jbeta primers and 60 Vbeta primers were used for the PCR. TCRdb keeps only in-frame clones here, not all; method: immunoSEQ multiplex PCR. The sample contains around 63,000 clones, 65% to 85% of which appear only once. Study findings and constraints: In a later analysis, an Asian-associated ancestry cluster reportedly showed fewer N-insertions than the approximately 700-donor mean. A likely sequencing artifact accounted for one observed cluster of highly shared sequence variants.

Germline V gene sequence: CDR1 MDHEN, CDR2 SYDVKM. V was cut by 6 bases and J by 8 bases, with 16 bases left in between. This CDR3 is built from 13 residues. In regard to this clone: Antigen specificity is unknown.

This chain connects TRBV28 to TRBJ1-2; the D is unclear. Sequencing input: PBMCs. This TCR came from a young woman in good health and CMV-seronegative. CDR3 in DNA: TGTGCCAGCAGCTTGGGCCTCTCCAGCGGCTACACCTTC. Its protein is CASSLGLSSGYTF.